This TCR beta chain was identified during a study of T-cell memory formation after mild COVID-19. Study-level results: CM and EM subsets held most contracting CD4+ clones; EMRA held CD8+ ones.

This clonotype was seen ten or more times. Its antigen is undetermined. The CDR3 is made up of 15 amino acids. The germline V gene encodes CDR1 MNHEY and CDR2 SVGAGI. J gave up 1 base and V 5 bases, and 4 bases lay outside the gene matches. MiXCR, applied by TCRdb to the 5' RACE reads, yields one record per CDR3 protein. The top ten clones hold roughly 8.2% of a sample with 550,000 to 600,000 distinct CDR3 sequences, 17% of them seen once. The sequence derives from an adult woman who had mild COVID-19 (a few samples of this study predate the infection). Cell type and time point are not known. The chain combines TRBV6-5 with TRBJ2-1, with TRBD2 matching over 8 bases. Specimen: PBMCs or a T cell subset sorted from them (not recorded which). The CDR3 DNA reads as TGTGCCAGCAGTCAAAGCGGGGGATCCTACAATGAGCAGTTCTTC. It yields the protein CASSQSGGSYNEQFF.